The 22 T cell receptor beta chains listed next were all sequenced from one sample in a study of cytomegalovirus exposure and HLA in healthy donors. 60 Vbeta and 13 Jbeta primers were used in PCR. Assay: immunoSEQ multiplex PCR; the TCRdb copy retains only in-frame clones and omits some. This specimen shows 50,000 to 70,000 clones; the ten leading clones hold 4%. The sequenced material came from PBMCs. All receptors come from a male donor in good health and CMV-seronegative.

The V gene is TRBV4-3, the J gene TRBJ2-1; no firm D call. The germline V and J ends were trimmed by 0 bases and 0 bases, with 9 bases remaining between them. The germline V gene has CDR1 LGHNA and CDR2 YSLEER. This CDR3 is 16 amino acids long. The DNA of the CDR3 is TGCGCCAGCAGCCAAGAGTGGCGGTACTCCTACAATGAGCAGTTCTTC. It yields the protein CASSQEWRYSYNEQFF.

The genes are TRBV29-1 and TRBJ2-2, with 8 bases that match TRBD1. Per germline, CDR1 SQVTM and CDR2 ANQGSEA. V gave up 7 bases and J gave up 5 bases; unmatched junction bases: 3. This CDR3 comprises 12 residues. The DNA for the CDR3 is TGCAGCGGCGGACAGGGAACCGGGGAGCTGTTTTTT. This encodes CSGGQGTGELFF.

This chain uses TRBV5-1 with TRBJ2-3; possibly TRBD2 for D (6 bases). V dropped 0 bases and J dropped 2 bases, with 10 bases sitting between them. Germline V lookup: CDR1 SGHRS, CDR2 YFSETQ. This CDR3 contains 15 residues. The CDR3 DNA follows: TGCGCCAGCAGCTTGGGAACGGGAGACACAGATACGCAGTATTTT. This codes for CASSLGTGDTDTQYF.

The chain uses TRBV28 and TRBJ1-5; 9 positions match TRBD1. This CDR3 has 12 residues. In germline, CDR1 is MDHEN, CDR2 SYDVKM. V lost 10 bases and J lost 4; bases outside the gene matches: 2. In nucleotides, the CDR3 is TGTGCCAACGGACAGGGGAATCAGCCCCAGCATTTT. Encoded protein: CANGQGNQPQHF. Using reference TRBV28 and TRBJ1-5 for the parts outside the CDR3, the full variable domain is DVKVTQSSRYLVKRTGEKVFLECVQDMDHENMFWYRQDPGLGLRLIYFSYDVKMKEKGDIPEGYSVSREKKERFSLILESASTNQTSMYLCANGQGNQPQHFGDGTRLSIL.

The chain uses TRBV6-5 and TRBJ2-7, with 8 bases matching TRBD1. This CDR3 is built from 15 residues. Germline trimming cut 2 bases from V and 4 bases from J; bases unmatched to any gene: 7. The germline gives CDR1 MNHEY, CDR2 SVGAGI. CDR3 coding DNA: TGTGCCAGCAGTTACGGGCAGGGGGCGGCATACGAGCAGTACTTC. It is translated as CASSYGQGAAYEQYF.

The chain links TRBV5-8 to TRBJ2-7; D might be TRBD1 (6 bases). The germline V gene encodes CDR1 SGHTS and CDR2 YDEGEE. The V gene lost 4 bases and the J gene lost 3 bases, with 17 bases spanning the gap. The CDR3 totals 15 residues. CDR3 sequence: CASSIGQSALYEQYF. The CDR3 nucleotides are TGTGCCAGCAGCATAGGACAGTCGGCACTCTACGAGCAGTACTTC.

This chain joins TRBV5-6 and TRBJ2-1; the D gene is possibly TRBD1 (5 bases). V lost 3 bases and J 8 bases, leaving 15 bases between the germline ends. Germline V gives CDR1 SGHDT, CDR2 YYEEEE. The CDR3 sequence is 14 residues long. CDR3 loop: CASSSTGVDYEQFF. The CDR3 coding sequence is TGTGCCAGCAGCTCAACAGGAGTTGACTATGAGCAGTTCTTC.

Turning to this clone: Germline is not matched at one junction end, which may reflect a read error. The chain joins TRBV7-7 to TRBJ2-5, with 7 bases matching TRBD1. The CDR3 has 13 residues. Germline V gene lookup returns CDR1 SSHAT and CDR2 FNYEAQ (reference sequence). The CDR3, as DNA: TGTGCTAGCAGCCCGGGACAGCAAGAGACCCAGTACTTC. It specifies CASSPGQQETQYF.

The CDR3 is CASSQEAGGVAGELFF. The CDR3 coding sequence is TGCGCCAGCAGCCAAGAAGCGGGGGGAGTGGCCGGGGAGCTGTTTTTT. The V gene is TRBV4-3, the J gene TRBJ2-2; 9 bases line up with TRBD2. CDR1 and CDR2 (germline): LGHNA, YSLEER. The CDR3 runs to 16 residues. The V gene end was trimmed by 0 bases and the J gene end by 6 bases; junction bases not matched to a gene: 5.

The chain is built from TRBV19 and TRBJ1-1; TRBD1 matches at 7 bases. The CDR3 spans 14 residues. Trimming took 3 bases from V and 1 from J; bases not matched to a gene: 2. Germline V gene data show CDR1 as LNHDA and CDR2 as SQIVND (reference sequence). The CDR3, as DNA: TGTGCCAGTAGTATGACAGGGCCGAACACTGAAGCTTTCTTT. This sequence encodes CASSMTGPNTEAFF.

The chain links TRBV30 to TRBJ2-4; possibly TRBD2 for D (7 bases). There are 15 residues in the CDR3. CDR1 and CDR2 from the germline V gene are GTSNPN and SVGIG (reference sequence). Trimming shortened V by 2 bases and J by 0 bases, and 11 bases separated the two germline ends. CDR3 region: CAWSWEGGAKNIQYF. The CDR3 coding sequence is TGTGCCTGGAGTTGGGAGGGGGGAGCCAAAAACATTCAGTACTTC. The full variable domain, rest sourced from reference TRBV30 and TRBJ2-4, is SQTIHQWPATLVQPVGSPLSLECTVEGTSNPNLYWYRQAAGRGLQLLFYSVGIGQISSEVPQNLSASRPQDRQFILSSKKLLLSDSGFYLCAWSWEGGAKNIQYFGAGTRLSVL.

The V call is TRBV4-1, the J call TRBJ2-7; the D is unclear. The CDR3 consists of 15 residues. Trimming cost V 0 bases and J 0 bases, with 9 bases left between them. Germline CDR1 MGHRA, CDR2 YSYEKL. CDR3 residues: CASSQEVTVSYEQYF. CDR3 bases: TGCGCCAGCAGCCAAGAGGTAACGGTCTCCTACGAGCAGTACTTC.

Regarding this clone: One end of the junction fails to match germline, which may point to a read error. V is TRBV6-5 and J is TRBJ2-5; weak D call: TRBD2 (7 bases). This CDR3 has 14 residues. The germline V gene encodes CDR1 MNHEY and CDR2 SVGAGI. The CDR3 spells CASSYLGGQGTQYF. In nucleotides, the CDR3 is TGTGCCAGCAGTTACCTCGGGGGGCAAGGGACCCAGTACTTC.

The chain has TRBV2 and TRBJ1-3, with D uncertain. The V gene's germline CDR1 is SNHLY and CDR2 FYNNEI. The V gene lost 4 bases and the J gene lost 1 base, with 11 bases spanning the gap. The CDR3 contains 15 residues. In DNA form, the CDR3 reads TGTGCCAGCAGTGTAGAAGTAAGATCTGGAAACACCATATATTTT. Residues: CASSVEVRSGNTIYF.

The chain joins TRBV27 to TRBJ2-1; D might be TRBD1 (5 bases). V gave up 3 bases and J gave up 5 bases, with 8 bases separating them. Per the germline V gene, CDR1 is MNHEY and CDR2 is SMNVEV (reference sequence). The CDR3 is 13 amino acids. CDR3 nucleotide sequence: TGTGCCAGCAGTTTGGGGCTAGACAATGAGCAGTTCTTC. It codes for CASSLGLDNEQFF.

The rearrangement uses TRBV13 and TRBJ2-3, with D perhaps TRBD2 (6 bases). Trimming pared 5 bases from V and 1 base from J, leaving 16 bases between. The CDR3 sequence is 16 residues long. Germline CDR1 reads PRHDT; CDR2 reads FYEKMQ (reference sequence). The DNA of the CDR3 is TGTGCCAGCAGCCCGGCCCCCTCTAGCGGCACAGATACGCAGTATTTT. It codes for CASSPAPSSGTDTQYF.

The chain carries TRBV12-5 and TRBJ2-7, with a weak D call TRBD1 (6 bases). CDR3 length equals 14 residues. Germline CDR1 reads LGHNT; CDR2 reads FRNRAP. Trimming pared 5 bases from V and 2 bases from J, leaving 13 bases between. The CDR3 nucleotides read TGTGCTAGTGGTCCCGAAGGGGGAGCCTACGAGCAGTACTTC. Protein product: CASGPEGGAYEQYF.

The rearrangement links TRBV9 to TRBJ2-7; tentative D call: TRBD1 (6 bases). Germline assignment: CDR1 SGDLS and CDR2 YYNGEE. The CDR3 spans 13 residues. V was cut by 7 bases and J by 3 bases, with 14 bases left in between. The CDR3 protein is CASAGGHSYEQYF. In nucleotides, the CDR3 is TGTGCCAGCGCTGGGGGACACAGCTACGAGCAGTACTTC.

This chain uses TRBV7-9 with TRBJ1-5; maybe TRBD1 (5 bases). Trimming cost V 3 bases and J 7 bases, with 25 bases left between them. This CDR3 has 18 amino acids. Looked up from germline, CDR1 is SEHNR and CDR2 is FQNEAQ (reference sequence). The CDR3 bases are TGTGCCAGCAGCTTTTCGACCGGGACCCCCGGGAGGGGCCAGCCCCAGCATTTT. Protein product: CASSFSTGTPGRGQPQHF. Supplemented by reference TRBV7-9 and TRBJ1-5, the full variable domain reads DTGVSQNPRHKITKRGQNVTFRCDPISEHNRLYWYRQTLGQGPEFLTYFQNEAQLEKSRLLSDRFSAERPKGSFSTLEIQRTEQGDSAMYLCASSFSTGTPGRGQPQHFGDGTRLSIL.

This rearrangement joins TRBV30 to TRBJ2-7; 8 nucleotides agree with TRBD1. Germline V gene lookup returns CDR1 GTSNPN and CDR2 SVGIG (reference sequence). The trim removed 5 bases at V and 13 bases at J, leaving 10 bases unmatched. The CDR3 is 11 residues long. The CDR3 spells CAWGNRDRPYF. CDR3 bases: TGTGCCTGGGGGAATCGGGACAGGCCATACTTC.

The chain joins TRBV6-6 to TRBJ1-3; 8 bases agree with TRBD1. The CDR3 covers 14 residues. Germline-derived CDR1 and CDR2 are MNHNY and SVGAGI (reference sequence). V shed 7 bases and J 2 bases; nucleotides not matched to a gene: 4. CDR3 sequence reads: CASNPTGAGNTIYF. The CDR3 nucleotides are TGTGCCAGCAACCCGACAGGGGCTGGAAACACCATATATTTT.

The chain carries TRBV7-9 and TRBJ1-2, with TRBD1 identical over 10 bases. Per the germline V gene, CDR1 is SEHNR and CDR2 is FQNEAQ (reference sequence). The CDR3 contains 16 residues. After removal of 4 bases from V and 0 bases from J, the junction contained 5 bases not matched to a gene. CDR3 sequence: CASSSLGTGANYGYTF. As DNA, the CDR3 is TGTGCCAGCAGCTCCTTGGGGACAGGGGCTAACTATGGCTACACCTTC.